This T cell receptor (beta chain) emerged from a study of blood T cell repertoires in COVID-19. This clone was detected only a few times. How the authors handled the data: How many nucleated cells were present was estimated from reference gene primer amplification. Using immunoSEQ multiplex PCR, the repertoire was profiled, and TCRdb retains in-frame clones only, with some absent. V, J and clone size were drawn from that table, and D and trimming were deduced from the DNA. Of about 400,000 clones listed, about 87% are singletons. V was clipped by 4 bases and J by 10 bases, with 16 bases between them. Germline V gene lookup returns CDR1 SNHLY and CDR2 FYNNEI. This CDR3 is 14 amino acids long.

The chain combines TRBV2 with TRBJ1-4; D unresolved. The sequenced sample consisted of peripheral blood. The receptor was isolated from a human donor in a cohort sampled during active COVID-19. CDR3 amino acids: CASSGGAMGGKLFF. The CDR3 DNA sequence: TGTGCCAGCAGTGGGGGAGCAATGGGAGGAAAACTGTTTTTT.